Only one count was recorded for the clone carrying this TCR beta chain. This specimen includes other DNA sequences encoding the same CDR3. Trimming stripped 1 base from V and 4 bases from J, with 3 bases between. The CDR3 is made up of 12 amino acids. Per germline, CDR1 SGHAT and CDR2 FQNNGV. This record belongs to a study of shared clonotypes between healthy human individuals. Libraries were prepared by immunoSEQ multiplex PCR; TCRdb keeps only in-frame clonotypes and omits some of them. The table has approximately 710,000 clones, about 92% seen once; the top ten hold about a third. The clonotype comes from a man aged 18-30 years in good health. Some clones in this sample may be carry-over from other donors' samples. The sample consisted of memory CD8+ T cells from PBMCs. Subset indicated: CD45RO+ cells pooled with CCR7-negative TemRA cells. The rearrangement links TRBV11-2 to TRBJ2-3; D gene ambiguous. The DNA for the CDR3 is TGTGCCAGCAGCTTAGGCGCAGATACGCAGTATTTT. Translating gives CASSLGADTQYF.